One sample yielded the 4 T cell receptor beta chains listed below, sequenced in a study of blood T cell repertoires in COVID-19. Method: immunoSEQ multiplex PCR; TCRdb's copy keeps in-frame clones and lacks some. The sample holds about 210,000 clones, around 82% seen once. The specimen sequenced was peripheral blood. Source of these receptors: a woman in her thirties or forties with acute or convalescent COVID-19.

The V gene is TRBV7-8, the J gene TRBJ1-2; D call uncertain. The CDR3 is 14 residues long. Germline assignment: CDR1 SGHVS and CDR2 FQNEAQ. Trimming removed 5 bases at V and 4 bases at J, with 14 bases between. The CDR3 region has the DNA TGTGCCAGCAGCCTCGAGAGTGCCTCCTATGGCTACACCTTC. This encodes CASSLESASYGYTF.

The rearrangement links TRBV7-3 to TRBJ2-1; 7 bases are a match to TRBD2. This CDR3 has 14 residues. Germline V CDR1 and CDR2: SGHTA, FQGTGA. After removal of 2 bases from V and 4 bases from J, the junction contained 2 bases not matched to a gene. CDR3 amino acids: CASSLGGEYNEQFF. The DNA for the CDR3 is TGTGCCAGCAGCTTAGGGGGGGAGTACAATGAGCAGTTCTTC.

CDR3 DNA: TGCGCCAGCAGCATCGGACAGTGGGTTGAAGGGGCCAACGTCCTGACTTTC. Its protein is CASSIGQWVEGANVLTF. The chain joins TRBV5-1 to TRBJ2-6, with D perhaps TRBD1 (6 bases). V lost 4 bases to trimming and J lost 4 bases, with 18 bases between them. Germline V CDR1 and CDR2: SGHRS, YFSETQ. The CDR3 totals 17 residues.

DNA for the CDR3: TGCGCCAGCAGCATACTAGCGGGGGATTACAATGAGCAGTTCTTC. Encoded protein: CASSILAGDYNEQFF. V and J are TRBV5-1 and TRBJ2-1; 11 bases map to TRBD2. The germline CDR1 and CDR2 sequences are SGHRS and YFSETQ. CDR3 length equals 15 residues. The V gene end was trimmed by 4 bases and the J gene end by 4 bases; junction bases not matched to a gene: 4.